This T cell receptor (beta chain) originates from a study of Ad26.COV2.S vaccination and SARS-CoV-2 variants. Looking at the study overall: Donor allocation was to the COV1001 Ad26.COV2.S trial arm.

The treatment was: approximately 18 received Ad26.COV2.S at low or high dose, single or two shots; roughly five received placebo; per-sample allocation not given. Following the first vaccine or placebo injection, samples were taken on day 63. Libraries were prepared by immunoSEQ multiplex PCR; TCRdb keeps only in-frame clonotypes and omits some of them. Here the sample spans hundreds of thousands of clones, roughly nine tenths being singletons. The V gene lost 3 bases and the J gene lost 0 bases, with 18 bases spanning the gap. This CDR3 spans 18 amino acids. CDR1 is SGDLS and CDR2 is YYNGEE in the germline V gene.

The clonotype originates from a person aged 18-65 years who received the Ad26.COV2.S COVID-19 vaccine or a placebo. The specimen comprised peripheral blood, sampled in a trial of Ad26.COV2.S vaccine versus placebo. This rearrangement joins TRBV9 to TRBJ2-2; TRBD1 is a possible D gene (5 bases). As DNA, the CDR3 is TGTGCCAGCAGCGACCCTTGGGGCAGACTCGCGAACACCGGGGAGCTGTTTTTT. Its protein is CASSDPWGRLANTGELFF.